One TCR beta chain is described in this entry. Specified time point: newly diagnosed GD, antithyroid drugs for less than 3 months. PBMC-extracted RNA yielded the TCR library. EDTA tubes received approximately 10 milliliters of drawn peripheral blood. This sample stems from a study of regulatory T cells in long-lasting Graves disease. Building of the TCR beta libraries involved iRepertoire HTBI primers and Arm-PCR of CDR3 regions. TCRdb reanalysed the multiplex PCR reads using MiXCR and keeps one entry per CDR3 protein. The sample lists about 440,000 distinct CDR3 sequences; about 16% were seen once. The same data also went into a second study, on T cells in Graves' hyperthyroidism and ophthalmopathy. That source reports: An initial round of RT-PCR targeting the TCR CDR3 relied on the HTBI primer set.

This sequence originates from a young woman with Graves disease. The material sequenced was peripheral blood mononuclear cells (PBMCs), taken at new diagnosis, from a patient treated with antithyroid drugs.

CDR3 region: CASRQGTSSYNEQFF. In DNA form, the CDR3 reads TGTGCCAGCAGACAGGGAACATCGTCCTACAATGAGCAGTTCTTC. The chain couples TRBV6-2 or TRBV6-3 to TRBJ2-1; D possibly corresponds to TRBD1 (6 bases). Per germline, CDR1 MNHEY and CDR2 SVGEGT. V lost 6 bases and J 1 base, leaving 13 bases between the germline ends. The CDR3 is 15 amino acids.